Below, 16 T cell receptor beta chains from the same sample are listed, as sequenced in a study of sequential checkpoint blockade in melanoma. Specified treatment: randomized to nivolumab then ipilimumab (arm A) or the reverse (arm B). Generated by immunoSEQ multiplex PCR, the TCRdb table keeps only in-frame clones and is missing some. This sample has tens of thousands of clones, with around 90% found just once. The sample was CD8+ T cells sorted from blood (inferred from file names), taken from a patient given nivolumab and ipilimumab in sequence. These receptors came from a human donor with melanoma.

The chain links TRBV27 to TRBJ2-1; D might be TRBD1 (6 bases). V lost 5 bases to trimming and J lost 8 bases, with 19 bases between them. This CDR3 has 15 amino acids. CDR1 and CDR2 from the germline V gene are MNHEY and SMNVEV (reference sequence). CDR3 nucleotides: TGTGCCAGCAGTCCCGGGACACTCTACCGGGATGAGCAGTTCTTC. Protein sequence: CASSPGTLYRDEQFF.

This rearrangement joins TRBV4-3 to TRBJ2-3, with D perhaps TRBD2 (5 bases). The germline V gene has CDR1 LGHNA and CDR2 YSLEER. The CDR3 has 13 residues. Between the trimmed V and J ends, which lost 4 bases and 11 bases, there was a span of 16 bases. The DNA of the CDR3 is TGCGCCAGCAGCCTACTGGAGGCCCGTGAGCAGTATTTT. It translates to CASSLLEAREQYF.

In the case of this clone: A junction end diverges from the germline sequence, so it may reflect a read error. CDR3 nucleotide sequence: TGTGCCAGCAGCTTTCCAAGGACAGGGGCCAAAAACATTCAGTACTTT. Translation: CASSFPRTGAKNIQYF. V usage is TRBV7-9 and J usage is TRBJ2-4; TRBD1 aligns across 9 bases. Germline lookup yields CDR1 SEHNR and CDR2 FQNEAQ (reference sequence). The CDR3 has 16 residues.

The rearrangement uses TRBV6-6 and TRBJ2-7; 7 nucleotides agree with TRBD2. After removal of 0 bases from V and 5 bases from J, the junction contained 7 bases not matched to a gene. The CDR3 runs 15 residues. The germline V gene encodes CDR1 MNHNY and CDR2 SVGAGI (reference sequence). For the CDR3, the DNA is TGTGCCAGCAGTTACTCGGGGGGGACGCCAAACGAGCAGTACTTC. Protein sequence: CASSYSGGTPNEQYF.

The chain recombines TRBV28 with TRBJ2-5; D not resolved. Germline V gene sequence: CDR1 MDHEN, CDR2 SYDVKM. V shed 3 bases and J shed 3 bases, with 11 bases lying between them. The CDR3 extends over 14 amino acids. This chain's CDR3 is CASSLYRTKETQYF. As DNA, the CDR3 is TGTGCCAGCAGTTTGTACAGAACCAAAGAGACCCAGTACTTC.

The gene calls are TRBV7-4 and TRBJ1-1, with D unresolved. Trimming left V 3 bases short and J 0 bases short, with 8 bases between. The CDR3 is 14 residues long. CDR1 is SGHVT and CDR2 is SQSDAQ in the germline V gene. For the CDR3, the DNA is TGTGCCAGCAGCTTCTACAGACTGAACACTGAAGCTTTCTTT. This codes for CASSFYRLNTEAFF.

This clone was counted only a few times. J is TRBJ1-1 and V is TRBV9; a possible D gene is TRBD1 (6 bases). V lost 3 bases, J lost 1 base, and 19 bases lay in between. The CDR3 consists of 17 residues. Germline loops: CDR1 SGDLS, CDR2 YYNGEE. The CDR3 protein is CASSGVRGISTNTEAFF. CDR3 DNA sequence: TGTGCCAGCAGCGGAGTCAGGGGCATCTCAACGAACACTGAAGCTTTCTTT.

The chain couples TRBV7-8 to TRBJ1-2, with 7 bases that match TRBD1. The CDR3 runs to 15 residues. Trimming cost V 5 bases and J 4 bases; bases outside gene matches: 10. The germline gives CDR1 SGHVS, CDR2 FQNEAQ. The CDR3 DNA follows: TGTGCCAGCAGCCCCCGAACCGGGACAGCCTATGGCTACACCTTC. Translating gives CASSPRTGTAYGYTF.

J is TRBJ2-2 and V is TRBV13, with 11 positions matching TRBD1. CDR1 is PRHDT, CDR2 FYEKMQ, per germline (reference sequence). The ends lost 5 bases at V and 0 bases at J; junction bases unmatched: 2. The CDR3 contains 16 residues. The CDR3 coding sequence is TGTGCCAGCAGCCAGGACAGGGGGCCGAACACCGGGGAGCTGTTTTTT. Its translation is CASSQDRGPNTGELFF.

The V gene is TRBV21-1, the J gene TRBJ2-1; the DNA was not used to check the table's D call, TRBD2. TRBV21-1 is assigned pseudogene status. The CDR3 is made up of 18 amino acids. The CDR3 nucleotides read TGTGCCAGCAGCAAAGAGGGGACTAGCGGACCTCCCTACAATGAGCAGTTCTTC. This gives the protein CASSKEGTSGPPYNEQFF.

The chain has TRBV30 and TRBJ2-7, with TRBD2 identical over 8 bases. This CDR3 has 14 amino acids. CDR1 is GTSNPN and CDR2 is SVGIG in the germline V gene (reference sequence). The V gene end was trimmed by 8 bases and the J gene end by 1 base; junction bases not matched to a gene: 10. The CDR3 sequence: CAGLWAGGSYEQYF. CDR3 nucleotide sequence: TGTGCCGGGTTGTGGGCGGGAGGTTCCTACGAGCAGTACTTC. Combining the CDR3 with reference TRBV30 and TRBJ2-7 gives the whole variable domain SQTIHQWPATLVQPVGSPLSLECTVEGTSNPNLYWYRQAAGRGLQLLFYSVGIGQISSEVPQNLSASRPQDRQFILSSKKLLLSDSGFYLCAGLWAGGSYEQYFGPGTRLTVT.

The chain uses TRBV14 and TRBJ2-7; 7 nucleotides align to TRBD2. Trimming removed 4 bases from V and 2 bases from J; junction bases left unmatched: 8. Germline assignment: CDR1 SGHDN and CDR2 FVKESK. The CDR3 sequence is 15 residues long. The CDR3 bases are TGTGCCAGCAGCCTTGGGCTAGCGGTAACCTACGAGCAGTACTTC. Residues: CASSLGLAVTYEQYF.

V and J are TRBV27 and TRBJ2-7; D not certain. Germline V gives CDR1 MNHEY, CDR2 SMNVEV (reference sequence). Trimming took off 10 bases at V and 3 bases at J, with 13 bases between the two ends. The CDR3 has 12 amino acids. The DNA for the CDR3 is TGTGCCACCCGACACGGATACTACGAGCAGTACTTC. Its protein product is CATRHGYYEQYF.

In its sample, this clone was seen once. This chain links TRBV25-1 with TRBJ2-2; D possibly corresponds to TRBD2 (5 bases). This CDR3 is built from 15 residues. Germline V lookup: CDR1 MGHDK, CDR2 SYGVNS. Trimming removed 2 bases at V and 4 bases at J, with 11 bases between. CDR3: CASSEVSGSTGELFF. CDR3 in DNA: TGTGCCAGCAGTGAAGTAAGCGGTAGCACCGGGGAGCTGTTTTTT.

The chain uses TRBV28 and TRBJ2-5; maybe TRBD1 (6 bases). V lost 5 bases, J lost 2 bases, and 18 bases lay in between. CDR3 length: 16 residues. Germline-derived CDR1 and CDR2 are MDHEN and SYDVKM. Written as DNA, the CDR3 is TGTGCCAGCAGTGCCCTACCTACAGGGCTTCAAGAGACCCAGTACTTC. It is translated as CASSALPTGLQETQYF.

The genes are TRBV6-5 and TRBJ1-1, with 10 nucleotides matching TRBD1. With 5 bases clipped from V and 6 bases from J, the junction kept 6 bases outside the gene matches. The CDR3 is 14 amino acids. Germline assignment: CDR1 MNHEY and CDR2 SVGAGI. CDR3 amino acids: CASSGQGVTSEAFF. CDR3 nucleotides: TGTGCCAGCAGTGGACAGGGGGTTACGTCTGAAGCTTTCTTT.